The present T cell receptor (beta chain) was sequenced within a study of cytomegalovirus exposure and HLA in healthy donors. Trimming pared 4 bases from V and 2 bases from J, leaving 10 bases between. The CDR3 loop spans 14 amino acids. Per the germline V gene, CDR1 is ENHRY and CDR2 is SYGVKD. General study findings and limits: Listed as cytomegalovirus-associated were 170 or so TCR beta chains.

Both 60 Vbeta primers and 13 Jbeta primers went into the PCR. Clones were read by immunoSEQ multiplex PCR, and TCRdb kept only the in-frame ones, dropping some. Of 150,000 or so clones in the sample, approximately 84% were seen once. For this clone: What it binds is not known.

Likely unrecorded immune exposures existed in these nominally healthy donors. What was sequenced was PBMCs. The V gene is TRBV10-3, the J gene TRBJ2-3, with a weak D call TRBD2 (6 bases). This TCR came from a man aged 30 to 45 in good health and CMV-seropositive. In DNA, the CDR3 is TGTGCCATCAGTGCGGGACTTCCCACAGATACGCAGTATTTT. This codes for CAISAGLPTDTQYF.